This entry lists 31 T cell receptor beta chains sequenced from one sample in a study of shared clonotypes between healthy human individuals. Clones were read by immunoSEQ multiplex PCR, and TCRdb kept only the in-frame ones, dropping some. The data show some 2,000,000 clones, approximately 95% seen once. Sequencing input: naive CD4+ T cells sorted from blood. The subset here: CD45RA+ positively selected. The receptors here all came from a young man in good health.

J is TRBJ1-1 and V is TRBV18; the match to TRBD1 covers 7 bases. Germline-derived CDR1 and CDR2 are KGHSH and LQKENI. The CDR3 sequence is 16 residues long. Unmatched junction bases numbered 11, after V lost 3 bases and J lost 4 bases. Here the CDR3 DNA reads TGTGCCAGCTCACCGTACTTACCGGGACAGATCACTGAAGCTTTCTTT. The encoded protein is CASSPYLPGQITEAFF.

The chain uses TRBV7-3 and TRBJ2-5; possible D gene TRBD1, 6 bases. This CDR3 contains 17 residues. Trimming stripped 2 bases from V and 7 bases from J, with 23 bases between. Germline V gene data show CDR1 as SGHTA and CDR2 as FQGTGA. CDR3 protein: CASSLGPEGVSRGTQYF. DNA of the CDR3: TGTGCCAGCAGCTTAGGGCCTGAGGGGGTCTCCAGGGGGACCCAGTACTTC.

The CDR3 bases are TGCGCCAGCAGCTTGTCCCCGGGGGCGGGCACTGAAGCTTTCTTT. Translation gives CASSLSPGAGTEAFF. The rearrangement uses TRBV5-1 and TRBJ1-1; D perhaps matches TRBD1 (6 bases). CDR1 is SGHRS, CDR2 YFSETQ, per germline. CDR3 length: 15 amino acids. The ends were cut back, 1 base at V and 4 bases at J, with 14 bases in the middle.

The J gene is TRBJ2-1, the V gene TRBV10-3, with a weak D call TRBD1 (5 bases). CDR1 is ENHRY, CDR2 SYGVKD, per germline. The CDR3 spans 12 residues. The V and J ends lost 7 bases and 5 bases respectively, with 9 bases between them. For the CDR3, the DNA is TGTGCCATCATGGGGCCCGACAATGAGCAGTTCTTC. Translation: CAIMGPDNEQFF.

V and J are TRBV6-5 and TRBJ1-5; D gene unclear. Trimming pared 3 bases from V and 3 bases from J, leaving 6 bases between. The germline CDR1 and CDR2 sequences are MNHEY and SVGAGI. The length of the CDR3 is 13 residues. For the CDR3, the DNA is TGTGCCAGCAGTTATATGGCCAATCAGCCCCAGCATTTT. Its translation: CASSYMANQPQHF.

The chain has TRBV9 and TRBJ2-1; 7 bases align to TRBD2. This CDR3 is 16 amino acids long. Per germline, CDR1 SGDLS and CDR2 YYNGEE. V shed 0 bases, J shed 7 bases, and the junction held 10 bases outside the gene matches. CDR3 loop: CASSVGSGGKVNEQFF. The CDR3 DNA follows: TGTGCCAGCAGCGTAGGATCGGGGGGTAAGGTTAATGAGCAGTTCTTC.

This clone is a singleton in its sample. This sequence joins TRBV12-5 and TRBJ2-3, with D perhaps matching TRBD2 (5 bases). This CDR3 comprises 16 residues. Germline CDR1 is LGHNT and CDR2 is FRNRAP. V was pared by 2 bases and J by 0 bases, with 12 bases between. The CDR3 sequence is CASGLSAAVSTDTQYF. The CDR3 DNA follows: TGTGCTAGTGGTTTGTCAGCGGCCGTTAGCACAGATACGCAGTATTTT. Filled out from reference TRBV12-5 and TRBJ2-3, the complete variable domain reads DARVTQTPRHKVTEMGQEVTMRCQPILGHNTVFWYRQTMMQGLELLAYFRNRAPLDDSGMPKDRFSAEMPDATLATLKIQPSEPRDSAVYFCASGLSAAVSTDTQYFGPGTRLTVL.

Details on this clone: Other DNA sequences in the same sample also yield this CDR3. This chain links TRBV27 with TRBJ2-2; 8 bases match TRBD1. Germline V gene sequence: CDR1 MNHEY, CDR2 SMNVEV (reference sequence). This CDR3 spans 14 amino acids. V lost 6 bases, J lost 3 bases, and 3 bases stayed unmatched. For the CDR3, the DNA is TGTGCCAGCAGCGGACAGGGTTACACCGGGGAGCTGTTTTTT. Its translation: CASSGQGYTGELFF.

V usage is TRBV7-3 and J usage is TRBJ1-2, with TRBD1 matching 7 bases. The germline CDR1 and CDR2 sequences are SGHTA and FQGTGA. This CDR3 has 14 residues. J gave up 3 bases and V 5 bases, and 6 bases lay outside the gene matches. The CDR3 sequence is CASSTGTADYGYTF. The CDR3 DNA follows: TGTGCCAGCAGCACGGGGACAGCAGACTATGGCTACACCTTC.

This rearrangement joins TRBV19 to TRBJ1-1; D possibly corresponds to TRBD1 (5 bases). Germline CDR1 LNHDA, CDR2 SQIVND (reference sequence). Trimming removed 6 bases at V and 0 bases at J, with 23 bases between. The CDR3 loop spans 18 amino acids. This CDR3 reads CASSVAAPGLVMNTEAFF. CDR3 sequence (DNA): TGTGCCAGTAGCGTTGCGGCCCCAGGGCTCGTAATGAACACTGAAGCTTTCTTT.

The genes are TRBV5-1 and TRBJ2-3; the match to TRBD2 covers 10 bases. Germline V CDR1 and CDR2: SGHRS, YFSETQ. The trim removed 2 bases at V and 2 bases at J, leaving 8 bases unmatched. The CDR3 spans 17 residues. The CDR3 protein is CASSLDSSGGFTDTQYF. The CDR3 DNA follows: TGCGCCAGCAGCTTAGATTCTAGCGGGGGATTCACAGATACGCAGTATTTT. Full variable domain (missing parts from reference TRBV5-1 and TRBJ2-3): KAGVTQTPRYLIKTRGQQVTLSCSPISGHRSVSWYQQTPGQGLQFLFEYFSETQRNKGNFPGRFSGRQFSNSRSEMNVSTLELGDSALYLCASSLDSSGGFTDTQYFGPGTRLTVL.

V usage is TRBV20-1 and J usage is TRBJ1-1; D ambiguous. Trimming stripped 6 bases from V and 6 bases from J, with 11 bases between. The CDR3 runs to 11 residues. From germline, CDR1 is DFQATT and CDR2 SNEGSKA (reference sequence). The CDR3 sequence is CSALIGSEAFF. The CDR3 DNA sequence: TGCAGTGCCTTAATCGGGTCTGAAGCTTTCTTT.

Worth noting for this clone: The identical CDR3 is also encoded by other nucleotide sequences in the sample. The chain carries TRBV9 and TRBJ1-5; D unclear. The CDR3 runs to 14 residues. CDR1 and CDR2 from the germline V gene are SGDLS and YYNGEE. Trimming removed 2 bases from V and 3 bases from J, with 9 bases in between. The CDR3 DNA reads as TGTGCCAGCAGCGTGGGCCAGGACAATCAGCCCCAGCATTTT. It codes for CASSVGQDNQPQHF.

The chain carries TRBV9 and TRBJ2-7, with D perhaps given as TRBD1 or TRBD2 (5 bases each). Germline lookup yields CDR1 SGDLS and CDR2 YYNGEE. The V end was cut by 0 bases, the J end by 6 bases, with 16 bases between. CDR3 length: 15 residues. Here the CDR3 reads CASSVAFGAKSEQYF. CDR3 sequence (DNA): TGTGCCAGCAGCGTAGCATTCGGGGCAAAGAGCGAGCAGTACTTC.

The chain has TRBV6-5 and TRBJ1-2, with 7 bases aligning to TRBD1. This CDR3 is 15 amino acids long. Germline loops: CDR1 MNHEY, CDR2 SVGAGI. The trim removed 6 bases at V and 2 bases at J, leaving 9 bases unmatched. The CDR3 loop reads CASRVSRQGNYGYTF. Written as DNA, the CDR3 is TGTGCCAGCAGGGTTTCTCGACAGGGCAACTATGGCTACACCTTC.

DNA for the CDR3: TGTGCCAGCAGCCCAGGGAAGACTGAAGCTTTCTTT. Translating gives CASSPGKTEAFF. This chain links TRBV6-5 with TRBJ1-1, with D tentatively TRBD1 (5 bases). V was pared by 6 bases and J by 5 bases, with 10 bases between. Germline CDR1 reads MNHEY; CDR2 reads SVGAGI. The length of the CDR3 is 12 residues.

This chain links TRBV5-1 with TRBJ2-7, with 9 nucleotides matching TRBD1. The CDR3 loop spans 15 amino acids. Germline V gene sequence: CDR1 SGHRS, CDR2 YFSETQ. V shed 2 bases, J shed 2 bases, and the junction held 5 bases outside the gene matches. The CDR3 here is CASSFSGDRAYEQYF. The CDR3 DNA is TGCGCCAGCAGCTTCTCCGGGGACAGGGCCTACGAGCAGTACTTC. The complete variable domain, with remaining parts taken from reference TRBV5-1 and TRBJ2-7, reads KAGVTQTPRYLIKTRGQQVTLSCSPISGHRSVSWYQQTPGQGLQFLFEYFSETQRNKGNFPGRFSGRQFSNSRSEMNVSTLELGDSALYLCASSFSGDRAYEQYFGPGTRLTVT.

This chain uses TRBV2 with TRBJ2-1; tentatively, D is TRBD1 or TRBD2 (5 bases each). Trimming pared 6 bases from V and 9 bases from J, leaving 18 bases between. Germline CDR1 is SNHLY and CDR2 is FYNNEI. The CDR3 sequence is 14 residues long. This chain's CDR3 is CASSIGTLGSEQFF. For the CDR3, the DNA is TGTGCCAGCAGCATAGGGACCTTGGGCAGTGAGCAGTTCTTC.

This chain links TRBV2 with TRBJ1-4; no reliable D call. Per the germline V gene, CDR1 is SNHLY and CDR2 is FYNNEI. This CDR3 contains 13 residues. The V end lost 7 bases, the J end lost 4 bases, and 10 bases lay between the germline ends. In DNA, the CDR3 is TGTGCCAGCACCCTCGAGAATAATGAAAAACTGTTTTTT. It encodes CASTLENNEKLFF.

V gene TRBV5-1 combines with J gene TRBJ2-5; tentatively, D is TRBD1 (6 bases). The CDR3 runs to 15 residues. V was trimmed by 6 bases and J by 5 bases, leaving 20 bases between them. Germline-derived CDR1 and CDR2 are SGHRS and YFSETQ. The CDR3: CASMLTAGTQETQYF. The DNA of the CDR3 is TGCGCCAGCATGCTGACGGCCGGGACACAGGAGACCCAGTACTTC.

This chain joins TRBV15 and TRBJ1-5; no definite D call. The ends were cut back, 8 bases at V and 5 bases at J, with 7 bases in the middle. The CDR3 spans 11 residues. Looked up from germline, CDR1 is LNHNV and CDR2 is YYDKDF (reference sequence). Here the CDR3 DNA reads TGTGCCACCTTGACCTATCAGCCCCAGCATTTT. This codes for CATLTYQPQHF.

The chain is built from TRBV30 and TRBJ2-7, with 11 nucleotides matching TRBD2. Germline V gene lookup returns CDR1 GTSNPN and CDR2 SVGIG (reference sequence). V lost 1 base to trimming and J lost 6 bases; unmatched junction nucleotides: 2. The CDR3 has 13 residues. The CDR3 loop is CAWSGLAGGEQYF. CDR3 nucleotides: TGTGCCTGGAGTGGTCTAGCGGGGGGCGAGCAGTACTTC.

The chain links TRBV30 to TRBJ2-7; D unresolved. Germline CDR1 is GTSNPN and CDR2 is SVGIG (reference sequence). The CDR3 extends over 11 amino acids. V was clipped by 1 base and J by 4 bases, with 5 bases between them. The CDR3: CAWSENYEQYF. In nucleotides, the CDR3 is TGTGCCTGGAGTGAAAATTACGAGCAGTACTTC.

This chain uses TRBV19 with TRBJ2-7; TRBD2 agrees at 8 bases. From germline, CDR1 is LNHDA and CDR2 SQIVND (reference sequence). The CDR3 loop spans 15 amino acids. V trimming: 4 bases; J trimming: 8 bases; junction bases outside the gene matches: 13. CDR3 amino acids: CASSTPGGDNTKQYF. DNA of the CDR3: TGTGCCAGTAGTACTCCGGGGGGGGATAATACGAAGCAGTACTTC.

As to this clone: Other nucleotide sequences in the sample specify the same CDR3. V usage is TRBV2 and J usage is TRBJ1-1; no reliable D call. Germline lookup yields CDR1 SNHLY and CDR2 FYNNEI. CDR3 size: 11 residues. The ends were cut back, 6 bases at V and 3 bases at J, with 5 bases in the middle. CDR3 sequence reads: CASRGYTEAFF. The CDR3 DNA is TGTGCCAGCAGAGGATACACTGAAGCTTTCTTT.

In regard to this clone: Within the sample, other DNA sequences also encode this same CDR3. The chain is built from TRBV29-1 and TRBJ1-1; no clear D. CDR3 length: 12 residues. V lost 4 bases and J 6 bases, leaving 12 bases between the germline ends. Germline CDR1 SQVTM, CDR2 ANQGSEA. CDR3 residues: CSVVRGVAEAFF. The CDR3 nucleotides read TGCAGCGTTGTGCGGGGAGTCGCTGAAGCTTTCTTT.

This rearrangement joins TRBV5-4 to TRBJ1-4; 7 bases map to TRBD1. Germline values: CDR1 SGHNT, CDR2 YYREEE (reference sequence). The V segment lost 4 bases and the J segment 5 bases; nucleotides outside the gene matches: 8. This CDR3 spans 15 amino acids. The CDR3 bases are TGTGCCAGCAGCCCCCTTCCGGGACAGAATGAAAAACTGTTTTTT. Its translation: CASSPLPGQNEKLFF. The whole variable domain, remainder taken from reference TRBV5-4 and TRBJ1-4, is ETGVTQSPTHLIKTRGQQVTLRCSSQSGHNTVSWYQQALGQGPQFIFQYYREEENGRGNFPPRFSGLQFPNYSSELNVNALELDDSALYLCASSPLPGQNEKLFFGSGTQLSVL.

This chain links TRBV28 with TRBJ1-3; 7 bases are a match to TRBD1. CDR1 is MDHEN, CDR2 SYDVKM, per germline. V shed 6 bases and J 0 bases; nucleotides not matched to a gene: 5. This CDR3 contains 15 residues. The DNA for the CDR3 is TGTGCCAGCAGCGCTCAGGGGGGCTCTGGAAACACCATATATTTT. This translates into CASSAQGGSGNTIYF.

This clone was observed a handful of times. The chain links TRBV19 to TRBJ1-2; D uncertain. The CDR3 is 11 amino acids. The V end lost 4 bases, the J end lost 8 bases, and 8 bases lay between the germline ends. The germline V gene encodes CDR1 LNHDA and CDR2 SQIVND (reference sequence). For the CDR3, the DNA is TGTGCCAGTAGTAACGGCCGGGGCTACACCTTC. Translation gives CASSNGRGYTF.

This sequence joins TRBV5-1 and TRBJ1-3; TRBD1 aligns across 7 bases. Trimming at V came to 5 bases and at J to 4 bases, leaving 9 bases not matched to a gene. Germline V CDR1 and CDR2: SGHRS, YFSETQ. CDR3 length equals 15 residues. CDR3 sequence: CASSYGTANGNTIYF. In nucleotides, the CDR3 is TGCGCCAGCAGTTACGGGACAGCCAACGGAAACACCATATATTTT.

CDR3 in amino acids: CASSYQMPGYSAFF. CDR3 in DNA: TGTGCCAGCAGTTATCAAATGCCGGGGTATTCAGCTTTCTTT. The J gene is TRBJ1-1, the V gene TRBV6-5; D gene ambiguous. The CDR3 totals 14 residues. V dropped 3 bases and J dropped 10 bases, with 18 bases sitting between them. The germline CDR1 and CDR2 sequences are MNHEY and SVGAGI.